The 22 T cell receptor beta chains below were found in one sample sequenced in a study of blood T cell repertoires in COVID-19. Data came from immunoSEQ multiplex PCR; TCRdb stores just in-frame clones and leaves some out. The sample contains about 31,000 clones, about 90% of which appear only once. Sequencing input: peripheral blood. The receptors here all came from a human donor in a cohort sampled during active COVID-19.

In its sample, this clone was seen once. The J gene is TRBJ1-2, the V gene TRBV5-1, with 9 bases that match TRBD1. J was trimmed by 4 bases and V by 0 bases; bases with no gene match: 7. The CDR3 totals 16 residues. CDR1 and CDR2 (germline): SGHRS, YFSETQ. DNA for the CDR3: TGCGCCAGCAGCTTGGGCCGGACAGGGGTGCGCTATGGCTACACCTTC. It yields the protein CASSLGRTGVRYGYTF.

V usage is TRBV5-1 and J usage is TRBJ2-3, with TRBD2 identical over 9 bases. Germline V gene sequence: CDR1 SGHRS, CDR2 YFSETQ. This CDR3 has 20 residues. V shed 2 bases and J 2 bases; nucleotides not matched to a gene: 18. The CDR3 loop reads CASSFLPITSGSSLTDTQYF. In DNA form, the CDR3 reads TGCGCCAGCAGCTTCCTTCCGATTACTAGCGGGTCTTCCCTCACAGATACGCAGTATTTT.

This chain connects TRBV9 to TRBJ2-3; 8 nucleotides match TRBD2. This CDR3 contains 15 residues. Germline CDR1 and CDR2: SGDLS and YYNGEE. V lost 3 bases, J lost 0 bases, and 3 bases stayed unmatched. The CDR3 nucleotides are TGTGCCAGCAGCGCCGAGCGGGAGAGCACAGATACGCAGTATTTT. Protein sequence: CASSAERESTDTQYF. Complete variable domain (other parts from reference TRBV9 and TRBJ2-3): DSGVTQTPKHLITATGQRVTLRCSPRSGDLSVYWYQQSLDQGLQFLIQYYNGEERAKGNILERFSAQQFPDLHSELNLSSLELGDSALYFCASSAERESTDTQYFGPGTRLTVL.

The gene calls are TRBV5-1 and TRBJ2-5; D possibly corresponds to TRBD2 (6 bases). V lost 0 bases, J lost 5 bases, and 11 bases lay in between. This CDR3 is 14 amino acids long. From germline, CDR1 is SGHRS and CDR2 YFSETQ. The CDR3: CASSLVARGETQYF. In nucleotides, the CDR3 is TGCGCCAGCAGCTTGGTAGCCCGGGGGGAGACCCAGTACTTC.

The chain couples TRBV6-2 or TRBV6-3 to TRBJ2-1; 8 positions agree with TRBD2. After removal of 5 bases from V and 3 bases from J, the junction contained 6 bases not matched to a gene. The CDR3 is 15 amino acids. Germline CDR1 reads MNHEY; CDR2 reads SVGEGT. The CDR3 protein is CASSRAGALYNEQFF. The CDR3 bases are TGTGCCAGCAGTCGAGCGGGAGCTCTCTACAATGAGCAGTTCTTC.

V and J are TRBV29-1 and TRBJ2-3; TRBD2 matches 9 bases. The V and J ends lost 3 bases and 1 base, in that order; junction bases with no gene match: 11. CDR1 is SQVTM, CDR2 ANQGSEA, per germline. This CDR3 is 17 amino acids long. CDR3 residues: CSVDPRWTSDRTDTQYF. CDR3 DNA: TGCAGCGTTGACCCTCGGTGGACTAGCGATCGCACAGATACGCAGTATTTT.

On this clone: Other DNA sequences in the sample encode the same CDR3. CDR3 region: CASSQQGSEAFF. For the CDR3, the DNA is TGTGCCAGCAGCCAGCAGGGTTCTGAAGCTTTCTTT. The V and J genes are TRBV3-1 (or the pseudogene TRBV3-2) and TRBJ1-1; maybe TRBD1 (5 bases). The germline gives CDR1 LGHDT, CDR2 YNNKEL (reference sequence). This CDR3 region has 12 residues. Trimming stripped 3 bases from V and 6 bases from J, with 8 bases between.

This clone was seen a single time. The chain carries TRBV18 and TRBJ2-2; possibly TRBD1 for D (5 bases). The CDR3 is made up of 14 amino acids. CDR1 and CDR2 (germline): KGHSH, LQKENI. V was clipped by 4 bases and J by 4 bases, with 10 bases between them. This CDR3 reads CASSLFQGTGELFF. CDR3 bases: TGTGCCAGCTCACTTTTCCAGGGCACCGGGGAGCTGTTTTTT.

This clone turned up a few times. The V gene is TRBV6-5, the J gene TRBJ2-7; 11 bases map to TRBD2. This CDR3 spans 15 amino acids. Germline V gene data show CDR1 as MNHEY and CDR2 as SVGAGI. The junction had 8 bases not matched to a gene; V was cut back by 5 bases and J by 5 bases. The DNA of the CDR3 is TGTGCCAGCAGTCCAGATAGCGGGGGGGCCAACGAGCAGTACGTC. As protein: CASSPDSGGANEQYV.

This sequence joins TRBV5-4 and TRBJ2-3; 7 positions match TRBD2. The junction had 7 bases not matched to a gene; V was cut back by 0 bases and J by 3 bases. The V gene's germline CDR1 is SGHNT and CDR2 YYREEE (reference sequence). The CDR3 covers 16 residues. CDR3 amino acids: CASSLDVAGRTDTQYF. The CDR3 nucleotides read TGTGCCAGCAGCTTGGACGTAGCGGGTCGAACAGATACGCAGTATTTT.

This chain links TRBV3-1 (or the pseudogene TRBV3-2) with TRBJ2-2; D perhaps matches TRBD2 (5 bases). Trimming left V 1 base short and J 6 bases short, with 9 bases between. CDR1 is LGHDT, CDR2 YNNKEL, per germline (reference sequence). The CDR3 extends over 14 amino acids. This CDR3 is CASSQVIASGELFF. The DNA for the CDR3 is TGTGCCAGCAGCCAAGTAATAGCGTCCGGGGAGCTGTTTTTT.

The rearrangement links TRBV2 to TRBJ2-3, with 8 bases fitting TRBD2. V shed 6 bases and J 1 base; nucleotides not matched to a gene: 9. The CDR3 is 16 residues long. Germline assignment: CDR1 SNHLY and CDR2 FYNNEI. CDR3 bases: TGTGCCAGCAGCCTAACAGCGGGAGTGGGCACAGATACGCAGTATTTT. Translating it yields CASSLTAGVGTDTQYF.

The chain has TRBV29-1 and TRBJ2-2; 7 bases align to TRBD1. Germline CDR1 reads SQVTM; CDR2 reads ANQGSEA. The CDR3 loop spans 13 amino acids. The CDR3 protein is CRRQGRNTGELFF. DNA for the CDR3: TGCCGGCGACAGGGCCGGAACACCGGGGAGCTGTTTTTT.

The chain has TRBV6-5 and TRBJ1-5; the D gene is possibly TRBD1 (5 bases). The CDR3 totals 15 residues. Trimming removed 0 bases from V and 4 bases from J, with 10 bases in between. CDR1 is MNHEY, CDR2 SVGAGI, per germline. The CDR3 region has the DNA TGTGCCAGCAGTTACTCGGGGCTTGATAATCAGCCCCAGCATTTT. Its translation: CASSYSGLDNQPQHF.

The chain has TRBV29-1 and TRBJ1-1; D gene uncertain. This CDR3 has 12 amino acids. V lost 7 bases, J lost 1 base, and 10 bases lay in between. Germline-derived CDR1 and CDR2 are SQVTM and ANQGSEA. The CDR3 DNA is TGCAGCGCGATGACATCGAACACTGAAGCTTTCTTT. It encodes CSAMTSNTEAFF. Variable domain in full (rest from reference TRBV29-1 and TRBJ1-1): SAVISQKPSRDICQRGTSLTIQCQVDSQVTMMFWYRQQPGQSLTLIATANQGSEATYESGFVIDKFPISRPNLTFSTLTVSNMSPEDSSIYLCSAMTSNTEAFFGQGTRLTVV.

This chain joins TRBV30 and TRBJ1-4, with no clear D. Looked up from germline, CDR1 is GTSNPN and CDR2 is SVGIG (reference sequence). Trimming pared 1 base from V and 4 bases from J, leaving 10 bases between. This CDR3 has 14 residues. The CDR3 DNA reads TGTGCCTGGAGTGGGTGGGCTTTTAATGAAAAACTGTTTTTT. Protein: CAWSGWAFNEKLFF.

This chain connects TRBV4-2 to TRBJ2-2; 8 bases match TRBD2. The CDR3 runs to 11 residues. Looked up from germline, CDR1 is LGHNA and CDR2 is YNFKEQ. Losses at the gene ends were 11 bases for V and 6 bases for J; bases not matched to a gene: 2. The chain's CDR3 is CASGGPGELFF. The CDR3 region has the DNA TGTGCCTCGGGGGGGCCCGGGGAGCTGTTTTTT.

This rearrangement joins TRBV6-6 to TRBJ1-2; tentative D call: TRBD1 (5 bases). Deletions cut 4 bases from V and 2 bases from J, with 11 bases between. This CDR3 is built from 14 residues. Germline CDR1 MNHNY, CDR2 SVGAGI (reference sequence). For the CDR3, the DNA is TGTGCCAGCAGTTCCCGACAGATCAACTATGGCTACACCTTC. Amino acids: CASSSRQINYGYTF.

The chain employs TRBV28 and TRBJ2-1; D possibly corresponds to TRBD2 (6 bases). With 6 bases removed from V and 4 bases from J, the gap between germline ends came to 16 bases. Germline loops: CDR1 MDHEN, CDR2 SYDVKM. This CDR3 comprises 15 residues. The CDR3 DNA is TGTGCCAGCAGCCCGGCTTGGGGGACTTACAATGAGCAGTTCTTC. This codes for CASSPAWGTYNEQFF.

The chain combines TRBV7-9 with TRBJ1-5; no firm D call. CDR3 length: 15 residues. Per germline, CDR1 SEHNR and CDR2 FQNEAQ (reference sequence). The V gene lost 5 bases and the J gene lost 1 base, with 12 bases spanning the gap. The CDR3 region is CASSPLSSSNQPQHF. The CDR3 DNA reads TGTGCCAGCAGCCCCCTATCCTCCAGCAATCAGCCCCAGCATTTT.

Here the CDR3 DNA reads TGCGCCAGCAGCCGGGACTCCCTAGACACCGGGGAGCTGTTTTTT. Translation: CASSRDSLDTGELFF. The V call is TRBV5-1, the J call TRBJ2-2; D possibly corresponds to TRBD2 (6 bases). From germline, CDR1 is SGHRS and CDR2 YFSETQ. CDR3 length: 15 amino acids. V gave up 4 bases and J gave up 3 bases, with 13 bases separating them.

The V and J genes are TRBV2 and TRBJ1-2; D might be TRBD1 (6 bases). This CDR3 contains 14 residues. Germline CDR1 is SNHLY and CDR2 is FYNNEI. Trimming cost V 5 bases and J 3 bases, with 13 bases left between them. The DNA of the CDR3 is TGTGCCAGCAGTATAGTAAGGACAGACTATGGCTACACCTTC. Protein: CASSIVRTDYGYTF.